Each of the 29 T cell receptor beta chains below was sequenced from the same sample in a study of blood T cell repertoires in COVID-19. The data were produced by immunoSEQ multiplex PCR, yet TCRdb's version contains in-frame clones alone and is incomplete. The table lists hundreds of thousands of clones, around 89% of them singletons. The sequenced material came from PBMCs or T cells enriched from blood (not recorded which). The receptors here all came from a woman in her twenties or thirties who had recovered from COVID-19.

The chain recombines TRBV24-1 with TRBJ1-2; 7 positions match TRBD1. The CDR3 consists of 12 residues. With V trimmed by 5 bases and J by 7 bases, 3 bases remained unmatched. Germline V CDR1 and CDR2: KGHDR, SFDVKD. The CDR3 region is CATSVSGGGYTF. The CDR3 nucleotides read TGTGCCACCAGTGTATCAGGGGGTGGCTACACCTTC.

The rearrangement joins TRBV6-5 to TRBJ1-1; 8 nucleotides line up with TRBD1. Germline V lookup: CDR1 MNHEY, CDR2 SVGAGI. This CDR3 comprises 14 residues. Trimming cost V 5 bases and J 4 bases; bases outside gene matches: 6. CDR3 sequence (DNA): TGTGCCAGCAGTAGGGGACAGGCGGGCACTGAAGCTTTCTTT. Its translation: CASSRGQAGTEAFF.

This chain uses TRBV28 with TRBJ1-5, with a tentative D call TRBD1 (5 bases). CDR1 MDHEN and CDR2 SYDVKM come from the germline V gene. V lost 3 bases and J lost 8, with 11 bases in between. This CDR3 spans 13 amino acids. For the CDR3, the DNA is TGTGCCAGCAGTTTGGGGGGTGAAGAGCCCCAGCATTTT. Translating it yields CASSLGGEEPQHF.

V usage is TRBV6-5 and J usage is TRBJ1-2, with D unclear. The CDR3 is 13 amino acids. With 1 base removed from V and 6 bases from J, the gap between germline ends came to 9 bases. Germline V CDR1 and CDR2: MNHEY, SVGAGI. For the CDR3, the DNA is TGTGCCAGCAGTTACTTGGGCGGGAATGGCTACACCTTC. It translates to CASSYLGGNGYTF.

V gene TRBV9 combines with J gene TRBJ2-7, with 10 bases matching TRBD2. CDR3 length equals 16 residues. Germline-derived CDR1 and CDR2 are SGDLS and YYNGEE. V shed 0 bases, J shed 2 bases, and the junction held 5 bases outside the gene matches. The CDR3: CASSVGSLAGAYEQYF. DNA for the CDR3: TGTGCCAGCAGCGTAGGGTCCCTAGCGGGAGCCTACGAGCAGTACTTC.

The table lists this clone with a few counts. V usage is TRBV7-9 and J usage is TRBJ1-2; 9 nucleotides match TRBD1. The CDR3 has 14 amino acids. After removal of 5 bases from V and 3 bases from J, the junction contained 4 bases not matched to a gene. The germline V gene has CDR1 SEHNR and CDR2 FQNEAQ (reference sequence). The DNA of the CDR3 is TGTGCCAGCAGCCCAAGACAGGGGGACTATGGCTACACCTTC. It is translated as CASSPRQGDYGYTF.

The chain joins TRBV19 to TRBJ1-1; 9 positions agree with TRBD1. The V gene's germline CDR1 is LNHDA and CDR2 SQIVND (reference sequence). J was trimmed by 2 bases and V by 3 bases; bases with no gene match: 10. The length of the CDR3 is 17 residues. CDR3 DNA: TGTGCCAGTAGTATCGGACAGGGGTGGACCTCTAACACTGAAGCTTTCTTT. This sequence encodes CASSIGQGWTSNTEAFF. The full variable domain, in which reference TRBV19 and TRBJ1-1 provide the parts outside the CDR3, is DGGITQSPKYLFRKEGQNVTLSCEQNLNHDAMYWYRQDPGQGLRLIYYSQIVNDFQKGDIAEGYSVSREKKESFPLTVTSAQKNPTAFYLCASSIGQGWTSNTEAFFGQGTRLTVV.

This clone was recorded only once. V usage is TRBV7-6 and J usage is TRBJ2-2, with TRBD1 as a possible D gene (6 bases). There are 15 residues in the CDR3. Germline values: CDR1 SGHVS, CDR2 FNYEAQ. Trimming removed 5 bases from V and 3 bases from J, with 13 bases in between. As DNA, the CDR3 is TGTGCCAGCAGCGAGAGGGGGAAGGACACCGGGGAGCTGTTTTTT. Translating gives CASSERGKDTGELFF.

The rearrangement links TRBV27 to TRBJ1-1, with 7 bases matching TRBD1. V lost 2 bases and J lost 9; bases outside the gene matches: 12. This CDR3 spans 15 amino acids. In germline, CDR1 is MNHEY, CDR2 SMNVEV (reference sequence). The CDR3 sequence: CASSLRDRPKDQAFF. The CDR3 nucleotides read TGTGCCAGCAGTTTAAGGGACAGACCAAAAGACCAAGCTTTCTTT.

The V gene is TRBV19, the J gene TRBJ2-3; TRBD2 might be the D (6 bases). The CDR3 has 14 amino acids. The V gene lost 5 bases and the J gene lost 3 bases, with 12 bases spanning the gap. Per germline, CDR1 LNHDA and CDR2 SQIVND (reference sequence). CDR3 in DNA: TGTGCCAGTAGTGCTAGCGTCTCTACAGATACGCAGTATTTT. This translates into CASSASVSTDTQYF. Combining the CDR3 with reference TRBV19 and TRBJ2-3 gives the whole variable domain DGGITQSPKYLFRKEGQNVTLSCEQNLNHDAMYWYRQDPGQGLRLIYYSQIVNDFQKGDIAEGYSVSREKKESFPLTVTSAQKNPTAFYLCASSASVSTDTQYFGPGTRLTVL.

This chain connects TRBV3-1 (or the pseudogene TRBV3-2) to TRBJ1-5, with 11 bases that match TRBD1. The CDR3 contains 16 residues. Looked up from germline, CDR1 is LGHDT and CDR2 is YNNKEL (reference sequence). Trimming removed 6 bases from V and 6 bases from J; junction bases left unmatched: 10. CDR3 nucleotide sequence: TGTGCCAGCAGTCAGACCGGGACAGGGGGTGTTCAGCCCCAGCATTTT. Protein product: CASSQTGTGGVQPQHF.

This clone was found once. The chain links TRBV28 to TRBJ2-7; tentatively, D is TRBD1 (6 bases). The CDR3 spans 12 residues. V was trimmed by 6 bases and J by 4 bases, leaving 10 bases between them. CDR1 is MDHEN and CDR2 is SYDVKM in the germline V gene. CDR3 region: CASSPGVYEQYF. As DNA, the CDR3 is TGTGCCAGCAGCCCAGGGGTTTACGAGCAGTACTTC.

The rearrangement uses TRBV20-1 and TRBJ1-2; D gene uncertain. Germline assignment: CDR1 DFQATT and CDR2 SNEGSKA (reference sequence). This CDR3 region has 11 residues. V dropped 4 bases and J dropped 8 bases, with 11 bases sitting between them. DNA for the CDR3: TGCAGTGCTATACCACCGGGAGGCTACACCTTC. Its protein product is CSAIPPGGYTF.

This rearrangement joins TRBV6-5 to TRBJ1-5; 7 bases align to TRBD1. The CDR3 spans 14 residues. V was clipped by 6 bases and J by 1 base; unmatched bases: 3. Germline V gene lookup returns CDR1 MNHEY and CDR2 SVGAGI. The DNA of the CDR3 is TGTGCCAGCAGCAGCAGGGGGAGCAATCAGCCCCAGCATTTT. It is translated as CASSSRGSNQPQHF.

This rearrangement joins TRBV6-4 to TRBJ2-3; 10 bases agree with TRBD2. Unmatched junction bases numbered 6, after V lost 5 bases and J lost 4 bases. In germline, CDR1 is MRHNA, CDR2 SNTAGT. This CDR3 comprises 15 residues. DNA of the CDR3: TGTGCCAGCAGTCGAGAAGCGGGAGGGCCAGATACGCAGTATTTT. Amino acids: CASSREAGGPDTQYF.

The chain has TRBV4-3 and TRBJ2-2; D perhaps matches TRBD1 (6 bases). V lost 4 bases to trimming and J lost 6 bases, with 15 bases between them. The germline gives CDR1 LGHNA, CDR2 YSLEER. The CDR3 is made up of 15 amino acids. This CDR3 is CASSRTGTTAGELFF. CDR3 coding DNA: TGCGCCAGCAGCCGAACCGGGACAACGGCCGGGGAGCTGTTTTTT.

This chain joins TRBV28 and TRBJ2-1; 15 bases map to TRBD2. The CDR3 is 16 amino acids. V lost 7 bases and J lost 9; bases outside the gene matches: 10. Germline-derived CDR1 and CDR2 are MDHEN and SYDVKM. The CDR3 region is CASTLEPGLAGGEQFF. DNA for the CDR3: TGTGCCAGCACTCTAGAACCGGGACTAGCGGGGGGTGAGCAGTTCTTC. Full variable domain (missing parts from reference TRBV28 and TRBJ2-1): DVKVTQSSRYLVKRTGEKVFLECVQDMDHENMFWYRQDPGLGLRLIYFSYDVKMKEKGDIPEGYSVSREKKERFSLILESASTNQTSMYLCASTLEPGLAGGEQFFGPGTRLTVL.

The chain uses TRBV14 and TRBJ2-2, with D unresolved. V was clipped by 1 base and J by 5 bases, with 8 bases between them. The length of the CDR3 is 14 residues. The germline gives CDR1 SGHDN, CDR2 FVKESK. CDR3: CASSQGGGTGELFF. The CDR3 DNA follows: TGTGCCAGCAGCCAAGGTGGCGGTACCGGGGAGCTGTTTTTT.

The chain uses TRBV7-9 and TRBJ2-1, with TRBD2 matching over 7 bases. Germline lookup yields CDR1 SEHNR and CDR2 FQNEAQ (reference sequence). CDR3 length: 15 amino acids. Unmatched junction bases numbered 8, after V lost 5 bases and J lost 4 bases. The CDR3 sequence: CASSPLGEGYNEQFF. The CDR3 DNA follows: TGTGCCAGCAGCCCTCTAGGGGAGGGGTACAATGAGCAGTTCTTC.

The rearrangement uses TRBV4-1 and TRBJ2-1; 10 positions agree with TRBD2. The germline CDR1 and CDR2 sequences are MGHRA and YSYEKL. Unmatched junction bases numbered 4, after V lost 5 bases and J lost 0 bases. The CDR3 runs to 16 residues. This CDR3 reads CASSVGLAASYNEQFF. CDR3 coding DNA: TGCGCCAGCAGCGTCGGACTAGCGGCCTCCTACAATGAGCAGTTCTTC.

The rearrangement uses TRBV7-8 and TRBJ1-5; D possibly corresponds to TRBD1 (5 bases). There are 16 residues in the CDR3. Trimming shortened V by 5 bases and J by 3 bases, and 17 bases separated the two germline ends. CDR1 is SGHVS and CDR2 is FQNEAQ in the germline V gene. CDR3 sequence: CASSEGRGKPNQPQHF. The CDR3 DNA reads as TGTGCCAGCAGCGAAGGGCGGGGGAAACCCAATCAGCCCCAGCATTTT.

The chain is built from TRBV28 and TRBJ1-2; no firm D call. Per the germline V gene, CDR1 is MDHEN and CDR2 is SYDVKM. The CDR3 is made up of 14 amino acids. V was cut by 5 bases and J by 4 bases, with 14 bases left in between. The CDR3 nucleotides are TGTGCCAGCAGTCCGTCTCCACCCGGCTATGGCTACACCTTC. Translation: CASSPSPPGYGYTF.

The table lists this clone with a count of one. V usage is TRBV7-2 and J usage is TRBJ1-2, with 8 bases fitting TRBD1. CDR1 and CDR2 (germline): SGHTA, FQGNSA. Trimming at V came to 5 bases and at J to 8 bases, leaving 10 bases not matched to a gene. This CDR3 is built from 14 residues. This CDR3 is CASSPGQEPDGYTF. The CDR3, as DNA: TGTGCCAGCAGCCCGGGACAGGAACCCGACGGCTACACCTTC.

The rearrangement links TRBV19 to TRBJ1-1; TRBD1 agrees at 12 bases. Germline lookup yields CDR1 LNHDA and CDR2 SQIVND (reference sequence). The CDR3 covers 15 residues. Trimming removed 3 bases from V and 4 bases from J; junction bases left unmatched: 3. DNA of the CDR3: TGTGCCAGTAGTATGGGGACAGGGGGCTTCACTGAAGCTTTCTTT. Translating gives CASSMGTGGFTEAFF.

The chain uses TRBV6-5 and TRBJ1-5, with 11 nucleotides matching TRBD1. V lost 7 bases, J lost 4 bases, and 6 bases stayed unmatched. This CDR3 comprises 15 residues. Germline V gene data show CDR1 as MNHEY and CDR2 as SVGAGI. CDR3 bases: TGTGCCAGCAAACTCGGACAGGGGGCAAATCAGCCCCAGCATTTT. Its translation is CASKLGQGANQPQHF.

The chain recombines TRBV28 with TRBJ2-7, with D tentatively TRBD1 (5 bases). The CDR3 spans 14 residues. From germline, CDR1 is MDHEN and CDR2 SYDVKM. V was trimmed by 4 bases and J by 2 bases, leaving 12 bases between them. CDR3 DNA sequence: TGTGCCAGCAGTTACAATGGGGCCCCCTACGAGCAGTACTTC. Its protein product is CASSYNGAPYEQYF.

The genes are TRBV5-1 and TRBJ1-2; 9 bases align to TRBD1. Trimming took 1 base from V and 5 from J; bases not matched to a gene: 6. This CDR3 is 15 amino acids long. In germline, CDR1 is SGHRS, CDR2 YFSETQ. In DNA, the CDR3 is TGCGCCAGCAGCTTGAACAGGGGGCGCTTATATGGCTACACCTTC. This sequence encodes CASSLNRGRLYGYTF.

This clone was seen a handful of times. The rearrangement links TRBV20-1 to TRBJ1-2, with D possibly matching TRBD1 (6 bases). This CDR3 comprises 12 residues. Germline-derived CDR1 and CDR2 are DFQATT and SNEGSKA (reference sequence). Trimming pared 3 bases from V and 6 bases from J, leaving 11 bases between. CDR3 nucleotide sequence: TGCAGTGCTAGTAGACAGGACGATGGCTACACCTTC. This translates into CSASRQDDGYTF.

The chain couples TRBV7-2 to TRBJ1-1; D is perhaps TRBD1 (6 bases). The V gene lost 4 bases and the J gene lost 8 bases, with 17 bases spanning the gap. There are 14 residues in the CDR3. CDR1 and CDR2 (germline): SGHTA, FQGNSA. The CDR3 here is CASSSSGGATEAFF. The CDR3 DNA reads TGTGCCAGCAGCTCGTCTGGGGGGGCGACCGAAGCTTTCTTT.